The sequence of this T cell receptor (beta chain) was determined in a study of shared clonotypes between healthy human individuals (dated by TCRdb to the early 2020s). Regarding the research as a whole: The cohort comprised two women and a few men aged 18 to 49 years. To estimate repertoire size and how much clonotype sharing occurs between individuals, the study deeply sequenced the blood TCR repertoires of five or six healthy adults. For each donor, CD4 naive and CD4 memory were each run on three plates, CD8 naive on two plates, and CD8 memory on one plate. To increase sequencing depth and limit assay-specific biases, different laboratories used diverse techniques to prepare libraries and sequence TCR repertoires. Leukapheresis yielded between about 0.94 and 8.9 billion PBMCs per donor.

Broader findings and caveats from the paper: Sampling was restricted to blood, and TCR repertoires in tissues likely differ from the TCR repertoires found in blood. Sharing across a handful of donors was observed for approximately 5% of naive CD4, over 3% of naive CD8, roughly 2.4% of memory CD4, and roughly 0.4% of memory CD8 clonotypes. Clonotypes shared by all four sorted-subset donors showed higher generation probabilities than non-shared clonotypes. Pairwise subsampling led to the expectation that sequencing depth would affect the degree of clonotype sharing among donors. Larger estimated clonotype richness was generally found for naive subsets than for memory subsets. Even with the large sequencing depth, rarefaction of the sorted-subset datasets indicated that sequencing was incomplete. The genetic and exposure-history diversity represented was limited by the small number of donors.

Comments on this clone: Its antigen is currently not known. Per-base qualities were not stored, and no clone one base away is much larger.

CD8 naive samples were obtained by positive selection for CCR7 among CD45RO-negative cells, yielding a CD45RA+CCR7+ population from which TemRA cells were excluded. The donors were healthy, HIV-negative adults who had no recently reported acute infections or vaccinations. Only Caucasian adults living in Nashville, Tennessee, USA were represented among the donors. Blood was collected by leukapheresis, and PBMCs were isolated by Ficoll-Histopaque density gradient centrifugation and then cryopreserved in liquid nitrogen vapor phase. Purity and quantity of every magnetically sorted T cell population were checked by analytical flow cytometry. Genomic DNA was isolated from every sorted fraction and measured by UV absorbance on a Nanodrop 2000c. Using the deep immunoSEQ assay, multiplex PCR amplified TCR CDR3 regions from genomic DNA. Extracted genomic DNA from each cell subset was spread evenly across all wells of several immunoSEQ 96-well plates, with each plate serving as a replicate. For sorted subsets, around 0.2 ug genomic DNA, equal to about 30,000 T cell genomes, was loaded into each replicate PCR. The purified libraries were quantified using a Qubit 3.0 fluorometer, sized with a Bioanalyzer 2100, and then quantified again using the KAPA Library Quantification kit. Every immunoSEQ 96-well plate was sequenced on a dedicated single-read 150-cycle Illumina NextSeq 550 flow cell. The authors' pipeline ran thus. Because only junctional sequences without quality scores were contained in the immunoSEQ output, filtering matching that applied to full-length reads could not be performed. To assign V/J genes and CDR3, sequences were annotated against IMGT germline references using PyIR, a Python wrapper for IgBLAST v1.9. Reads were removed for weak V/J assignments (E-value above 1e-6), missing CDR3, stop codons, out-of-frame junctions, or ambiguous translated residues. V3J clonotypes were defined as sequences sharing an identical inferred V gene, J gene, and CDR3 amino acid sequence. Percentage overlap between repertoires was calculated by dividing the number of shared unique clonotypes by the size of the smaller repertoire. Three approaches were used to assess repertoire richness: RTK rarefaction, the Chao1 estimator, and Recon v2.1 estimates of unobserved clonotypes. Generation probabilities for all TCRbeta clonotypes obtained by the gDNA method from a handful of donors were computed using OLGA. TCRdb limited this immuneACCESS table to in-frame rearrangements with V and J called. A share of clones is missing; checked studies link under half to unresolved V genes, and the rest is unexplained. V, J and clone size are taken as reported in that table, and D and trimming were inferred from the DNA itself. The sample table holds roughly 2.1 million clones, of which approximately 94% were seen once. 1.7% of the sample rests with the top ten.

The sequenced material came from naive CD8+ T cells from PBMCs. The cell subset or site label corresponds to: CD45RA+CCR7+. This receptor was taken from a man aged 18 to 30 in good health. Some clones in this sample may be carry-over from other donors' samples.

Here the CDR3 is given as CASSLGPRDRWNTEAFF. The bases read TGCGCCAGCAGCTTGGGGCCCCGGGACAGGTGGAACACTGAAGCTTTCTTT. The receptor chain draws on TRBV5-1 and TRBJ1-1, with 8 central nucleotides matching TRBD1. Trimming takes 0 bases off V and 1 base off J; junction bases not matched to a gene: 8. The CDR3 covers 17 residues, taking in both the cysteine and the phenylalanine. The sequence is cut down to CDR3 DNA, 51 bases in frame from base 1. The germline V gene gives CDR1 as SGHRS and CDR2 as YFSETQ.